The rows below give T cell receptor beta chains drawn from one sample of a study of cytomegalovirus exposure and HLA in healthy donors. Only in-frame clones appear in the TCRdb table, and some are missing; sequencing was by immunoSEQ multiplex PCR. The repertoire consists of some 190,000 clones, with approximately 78% occurring once and the leading ten covering 13% to 15%. The sample comprised PBMCs. The receptors were gathered from a woman under 40 in good health and CMV-seropositive. Each CDR3 is given with its conserved first and last residue. A D gene is named only where the DNA matches it firmly. Size is stated for part of the rows, as once, few or many counts, or as a class when the clone is expanded.

d_gene	abundance	v_gene	j_gene	CDR3aa	CDR3nt
TRBD2	NA	TRBV10-1	TRBJ2-1	CASSPGTSGGAGDRNEQFF	TGCGCCAGCAGCCCCGGGACTAGCGGGGGGGCTGGGGATAGGAATGAGCAGTTCTTC
TRBD2	NA	TRBV27	TRBJ2-1	CASTPGPGLAYNEQFF	TGTGCCAGCACCCCAGGTCCCGGACTAGCGTATAATGAGCAGTTCTTC
TRBD2	once	TRBV7-9	TRBJ2-2	CASSLSLAGGTGELFF	TGTGCCAGCAGCTTAAGCCTAGCGGGGGGCACCGGGGAGCTGTTTTTT
NA	few	TRBV5-5	TRBJ2-2	CASRTTGIGGELFF	TGTGCCAGCAGGACCACGGGTATCGGCGGGGAGCTGTTTTTT
NA	NA	TRBV30	TRBJ1-2	CAWSVTGVNYGYTF	TGTGCCTGGAGTGTAACAGGAGTAAACTATGGCTACACCTTC
TRBD2	NA	TRBV5-6	TRBJ2-3	CASSLGTSGYTDTQYF	TGTGCCAGCAGCTTGGGGACTAGCGGTTACACAGATACGCAGTATTTT
NA	NA	TRBV15	TRBJ1-2	CATSREGSGLYGYTF	TGTGCCACCAGCAGAGAGGGGAGCGGCCTCTATGGCTACACCTTC
TRBD2	few	TRBV4-3	TRBJ2-1	CASSQDLTSGIREQFF	TGCGCCAGCAGCCAAGATCTTACTAGCGGGATACGTGAGCAGTTCTTC
TRBD1	once	TRBV2	TRBJ2-2	CASREPIDRGLRGTGELFF	TGTGCCAGCAGAGAACCGATTGACAGGGGCCTTCGGGGGACCGGGGAGCTGTTTTTT
TRBD1	NA	TRBV28	TRBJ1-5	CASRGGPGGNQPQHF	TGTGCCAGCAGAGGGGGCCCAGGGGGCAATCAGCCCCAGCATTTT
NA	NA	TRBV28	TRBJ2-5	CASVRRREETQYF	TGTGCCAGTGTCCGGAGGAGGGAAGAGACCCAGTACTTC
TRBD1	few	TRBV19	TRBJ1-1	CASSVDRGRDTEAFF	TGTGCCAGTAGTGTAGACAGGGGTAGGGACACTGAAGCTTTCTTT
NA	NA	TRBV29-1	TRBJ2-7	CSVERGAGDYEQYF	TGCAGCGTTGAACGGGGGGCAGGGGACTACGAGCAGTACTTC
TRBD1	once	TRBV6-1	TRBJ1-1	CASSAGTGGMNTEAFF	TGTGCCAGCAGTGCCGGGACAGGGGGCATGAACACTGAAGCTTTCTTT
NA	NA	TRBV11-2	TRBJ1-2	CASSSIRRQAAPNYGYTF	TGTGCCAGCAGCTCCATCCGACGGCAGGCCGCGCCTAACTATGGCTACACCTTC